The 13 T cell receptor beta chains presented below share a single source sample, sequenced in a study of T cell repertoires in cytomegalovirus infection. Via MiXCR, TCRdb re-called the reads, giving one row per CDR3 protein. The sample lists about 260,000 distinct CDR3 sequences, approximately 9.1% occurring once. The sequenced sample consisted of PBMCs. The origin of the receptors is a human donor in good health (CMV status not recorded). Some clones in this sample may be carry-over from other donors' samples.

This clonotype came up many times. This chain joins TRBV20-1 and TRBJ2-3, with D possibly being TRBD1 or TRBD2 (5 bases each). The V gene's germline CDR1 is DFQATT and CDR2 SNEGSKA (reference sequence). The CDR3 has 14 amino acids. V lost 4 bases to trimming and J lost 2 bases, with 13 bases between them. Here the CDR3 reads CSATRDGYTDTQYF. CDR3 coding DNA: TGCAGTGCTACCCGGGACGGATACACAGATACGCAGTATTTT.

V is TRBV20-1 and J is TRBJ2-3; the match to TRBD2 covers 12 bases. CDR1 and CDR2 from the germline V gene are DFQATT and SNEGSKA (reference sequence). After removal of 3 bases from V and 3 bases from J, the junction contained 7 bases not matched to a gene. The CDR3 spans 16 residues. The CDR3: CSASQLAGGYTDTQYF. In nucleotides, the CDR3 is TGCAGTGCTAGCCAACTAGCGGGGGGTTATACAGATACGCAGTATTTT.

Many counts were recorded for this clonotype. The V and J genes are TRBV12-5 and TRBJ2-3; 9 nucleotides line up with TRBD2. In germline, CDR1 is LGHNT, CDR2 FRNRAP. With V trimmed by 6 bases and J by 10 bases, 14 bases remained unmatched. The CDR3 runs 15 residues. CDR3 loop: CASGPLGAGGRSQYF. The CDR3 region has the DNA TGTGCTAGTGGCCCCCTTGGGGCGGGGGGGCGGTCGCAGTATTTT.

This clonotype has a count of ten or more. J is TRBJ2-3 and V is TRBV29-1; D possibly corresponds to TRBD2 (6 bases). The germline V gene encodes CDR1 SQVTM and CDR2 ANQGSEA. There are 11 residues in the CDR3. The V end lost 4 bases, the J end lost 4 bases, and 6 bases lay between the germline ends. In DNA form, the CDR3 reads TGCAGCGTTGCGGGGGCAGATACGCAGTATTTT. Residues: CSVAGADTQYF.

This clonotype was seen more than once but under ten times. The rearrangement joins TRBV18 to TRBJ1-1; 8 bases are a match to TRBD1. The V segment lost 1 base and the J segment 0 bases; nucleotides outside the gene matches: 7. Germline values: CDR1 KGHSH, CDR2 LQKENI. This CDR3 has 17 residues. The CDR3: CASSPRQTGDVNTEAFF. In nucleotides, the CDR3 is TGTGCCAGCTCACCACGGCAGACAGGGGACGTGAACACTGAAGCTTTCTTT.

This clonotype has a handful of counts. The J gene is TRBJ2-1, the V gene TRBV30, with D perhaps TRBD1 (5 bases). The V end was cut by 0 bases, the J end by 7 bases, with 16 bases between. The CDR3 runs to 15 residues. Germline CDR1 and CDR2: GTSNPN and SVGIG (reference sequence). CDR3 nucleotide sequence: TGTGCCTGGAGTGTGCAGGGAAGGTTATTGAATGAGCAGTTCTTC. Its translation: CAWSVQGRLLNEQFF.

This clonotype has more than one count but fewer than ten. This chain links TRBV29-1 with TRBJ2-1, with TRBD2 matching over 9 bases. Germline values: CDR1 SQVTM, CDR2 ANQGSEA. V shed 0 bases, J shed 6 bases, and the junction held 9 bases outside the gene matches. This CDR3 contains 16 residues. CDR3 nucleotides: TGCAGCGTTGAAGATTCGGCGGGAGGGCCCTCCAATGAGCAGTTCTTC. Residues: CSVEDSAGGPSNEQFF.

This clonotype was seen repeatedly, ten times or more. The CDR3 protein is CASSRGTAADQPQHF. CDR3 DNA: TGTGCCAGCAGCAGAGGGACTGCCGCCGATCAGCCCCAGCATTTT. The rearrangement links TRBV7-9 to TRBJ1-5, with D perhaps matching TRBD1 (5 bases). This CDR3 spans 15 amino acids. The V gene lost 5 bases and the J gene lost 5 bases, with 16 bases spanning the gap. Germline CDR1 SEHNR, CDR2 FQNEAQ (reference sequence).

This clonotype was counted at least ten times. The rearrangement links TRBV7-8 to TRBJ2-7, with TRBD1 matching over 10 bases. The CDR3 loop spans 15 amino acids. Germline V lookup: CDR1 SGHVS, CDR2 FQNEAQ. Losses at the gene ends were 3 bases for V and 4 bases for J; bases not matched to a gene: 6. The CDR3 spells CASSFDPGQGYEQYF. The CDR3 nucleotides are TGTGCCAGCAGCTTTGATCCGGGACAGGGGTACGAGCAGTACTTC.

There are many counts of this clonotype. The CDR3 here is CASSPQRTDTQYF. CDR3 in DNA: TGTGCCAGCTCACCACAAAGGACAGATACGCAGTATTTT. The chain couples TRBV18 to TRBJ2-3; D gene uncertain. CDR1 is KGHSH and CDR2 is LQKENI in the germline V gene. This CDR3 contains 13 residues. Trimming took off 1 base at V and 3 bases at J, with 5 bases between the two ends.

This clonotype was detected ten times or more. The V and J genes are TRBV14 and TRBJ1-1; no firm D call. The CDR3 is 16 residues long. The germline V gene has CDR1 SGHDN and CDR2 FVKESK. Trimming shortened V by 1 base and J by 4 bases, and 16 bases separated the two germline ends. The CDR3 nucleotides read TGTGCCAGCAGCCAAGGCTCCCTCTCCCGGGGCACTGAAGCTTTCTTT. Its protein product is CASSQGSLSRGTEAFF.

There are many counts of this clonotype. The chain combines TRBV7-8 with TRBJ2-5; 9 bases fit TRBD2. Germline trimming cut 3 bases from V and 5 bases from J; bases unmatched to any gene: 7. The CDR3 is made up of 15 amino acids. CDR1 is SGHVS, CDR2 FQNEAQ, per germline. CDR3 residues: CASSFSGGRGETQYF. The CDR3 DNA reads as TGTGCCAGCAGCTTCAGCGGGGGGCGAGGGGAGACCCAGTACTTC.

There are many counts of this clonotype. This chain joins TRBV20-1 and TRBJ1-5; D perhaps matches TRBD1 (6 bases). Germline CDR1 reads DFQATT; CDR2 reads SNEGSKA (reference sequence). V lost 3 bases and J 5 bases, leaving 20 bases between the germline ends. The length of the CDR3 is 16 residues. DNA for the CDR3: TGCAGTGCTAGCCTCTGGGGGGCCGTGGGAGATCAGCCCCAGCATTTT. As protein: CSASLWGAVGDQPQHF.